At least ten counts were recorded for the clone carrying this T cell receptor beta chain. Its antigen is undetermined. Per germline, CDR1 SGDLS and CDR2 YYNGEE. This CDR3 comprises 13 residues. The V and J ends lost 0 bases and 4 bases respectively, with 6 bases between them. The data were obtained in a study of identical twins. The study, taken as a whole, reports: Insertions were reduced in abundant cord blood beta clonotypes but not in memory repertoires.

TCRdb re-derived calls from the 5' RACE reads in MiXCR, one entry per CDR3 protein. The sample lists about 810,000 distinct CDR3 sequences, roughly 12% occurring once. These sequences were also reported in another study, on yellow fever vaccine responses in identical twins.

The rearrangement uses TRBV9 and TRBJ2-3; D gene unclear. The receptor comes from a woman aged 18-30 years in good health. Sample: PBMCs. The CDR3 region has the DNA TGTGCCAGCAGCGTAGTTCCTTCAGATACGCAGTATTTT. Residues: CASSVVPSDTQYF.